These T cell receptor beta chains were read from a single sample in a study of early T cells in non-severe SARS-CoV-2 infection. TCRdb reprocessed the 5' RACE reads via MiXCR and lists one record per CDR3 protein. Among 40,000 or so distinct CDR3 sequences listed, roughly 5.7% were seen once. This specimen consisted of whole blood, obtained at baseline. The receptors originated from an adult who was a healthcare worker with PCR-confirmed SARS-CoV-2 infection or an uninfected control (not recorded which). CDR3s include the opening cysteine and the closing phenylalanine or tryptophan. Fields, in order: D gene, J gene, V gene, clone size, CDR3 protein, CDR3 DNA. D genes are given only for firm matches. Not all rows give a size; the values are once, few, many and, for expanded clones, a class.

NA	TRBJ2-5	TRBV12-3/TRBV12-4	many	CASKYQETQYF	TGTGCCAGCAAGTACCAAGAGACCCAGTACTTC
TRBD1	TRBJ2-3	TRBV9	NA	CACSVQGGGTDTQYF	TGTGCCTGCAGCGTACAGGGGGGTGGCACAGATACGCAGTATTTT
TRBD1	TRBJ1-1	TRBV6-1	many	CASSVAGGDTEAFF	TGTGCCAGCAGCGTGGCAGGGGGGGACACTGAAGCTTTCTTT
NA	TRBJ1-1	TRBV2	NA	CASSDSGAAEAFF	TGTGCCAGCAGTGATAGTGGGGCGGCGGAAGCTTTCTTT
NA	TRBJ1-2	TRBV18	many	CASSLGQAYGYTF	TGTGCCAGCTCCCTCGGACAAGCCTATGGCTACACCTTC
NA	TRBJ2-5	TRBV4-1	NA	CASSQDPASVRAQYF	TGCGCCAGCAGCCAAGATCCGGCTAGCGTGAGGGCCCAGTACTTC
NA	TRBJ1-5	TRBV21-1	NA	CARGGPPLNQPQHF	TGTGCCCGCGGGGGACCCCCTTTGAACCAGCCCCAGCATTTT
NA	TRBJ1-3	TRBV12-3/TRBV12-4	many	CASRVNTIYF	TGTGCCAGCAGAGTAAACACCATATATTTT
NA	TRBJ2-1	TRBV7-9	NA	CASSPAGEYNEQFF	TGTGCCAGCAGCCCCGCTGGGGAATACAATGAGCAGTTCTTC
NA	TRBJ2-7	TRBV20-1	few	CSARDTVTYEQYF	TGCAGTGCTAGAGACACGGTAACCTACGAGCAGTACTTC
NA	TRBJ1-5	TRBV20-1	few	CSAARVMYQPQHF	TGCAGTGCTGCAAGAGTGATGTATCAGCCCCAGCATTTT
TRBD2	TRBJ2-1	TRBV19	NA	CASSTLAVLGYNEQFF	TGTGCCAGTAGTACCCTAGCGGTGTTGGGATACAATGAGCAGTTCTTC
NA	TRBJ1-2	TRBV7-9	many	CASSPSGWQWNYGYTF	TGTGCCAGCAGCCCTTCGGGGTGGCAGTGGAACTATGGCTACACCTTC
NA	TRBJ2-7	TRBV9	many	CASSVGLALYEQYF	TGTGCCAGCAGCGTGGGGCTAGCCTTGTACGAGCAGTACTTC
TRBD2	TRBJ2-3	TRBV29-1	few	CSVEGASGSVASTDTQYF	TGCAGCGTTGAAGGGGCTAGCGGGTCAGTAGCTAGCACAGATACGCAGTATTTT
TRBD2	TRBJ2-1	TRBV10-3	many	CAISFSGTGVADEQFF	TGTGCCATCAGCTTTAGCGGGACCGGGGTGGCCGATGAGCAGTTCTTC
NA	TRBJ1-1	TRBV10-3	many	CAISDIRGGVNTEAFF	TGTGCCATCAGTGATATCAGGGGCGGTGTGAACACTGAAGCTTTCTTT
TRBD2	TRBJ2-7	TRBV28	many	CASSLGLAGPYEQYF	TGTGCCAGCAGTTTGGGACTAGCGGGACCCTACGAGCAGTACTTC
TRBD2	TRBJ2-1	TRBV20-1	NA	CSARDSGGRYEQFF	TGCAGTGCTAGAGATTCGGGCGGGAGGTATGAGCAGTTCTTC
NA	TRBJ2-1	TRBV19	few	CASSIGSAGPSSYNEQFF	TGTGCCAGTAGTATCGGGTCTGCGGGCCCAAGCTCCTACAATGAGCAGTTCTTC
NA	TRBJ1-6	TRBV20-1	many	CSAGVRVNSPLHF	TGCAGTGCTGGCGTTAGAGTGAATTCACCCCTCCACTTT
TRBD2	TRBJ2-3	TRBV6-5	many	CAAKRDQTDTQYF	TGTGCCGCCAAGCGGGATCAAACAGATACGCAGTATTTT